Given below is one T cell receptor beta chain in context. Antigen: not known. The data derive from a study of CD8 T cells in ankylosing spondylitis. Study outcomes and limitations: The study identified a TCR beta motif of about eight highly homologous variants that appeared characteristic of ankylosing spondylitis blood.

Quantitative molecular-barcoded 5'-RACE generated the TCR beta libraries. TCRdb re-called the 5' RACE reads with MiXCR, one entry per CDR3 protein. This table holds almost 400,000 distinct CDR3 sequences, about a fifth found once. Germline V gene data show CDR1 as MDHEN and CDR2 as SYDVKM. Deletions cut 9 bases from V and 4 bases from J, with 12 bases between. The CDR3 length is 12 residues. The J gene is TRBJ1-2, the V gene TRBV28; D not certain. The TCR was taken from a male donor with ankylosing spondylitis. Sample: blood, either unsorted or a sorted T cell fraction (not recorded which). The CDR3 sequence: CASTDEIYGYTF. The CDR3 DNA is TGTGCCAGTACTGACGAGATCTATGGCTACACCTTC.